The 25 T cell receptor beta chains presented below share a single source sample, sequenced in a study of read filtering for tumor transcriptome and immune sequencing. This library used around 400 ng RNA and molecular barcoded adaptors spanning alpha/delta and beta/gamma chains. In TCRdb, the reads were re-called with MiXCR into one record per CDR3 protein. The data hold 100,000 to 150,000 distinct CDR3 sequences, with about 13% observed a single time. The source material was a population of CD138-negative cells sorted from bone marrow. Every receptor here comes from a donor at least 40 years old with multiple myeloma.

This clonotype was seen a few times. V gene TRBV5-5 combines with J gene TRBJ2-2, with D perhaps matching TRBD2 (6 bases). Between the trimmed V and J ends, which lost 4 bases and 3 bases, there was a span of 19 bases. Per the germline V gene, CDR1 is SGHKS and CDR2 is YYEKEE (reference sequence). The length of the CDR3 is 17 residues. The CDR3: CASSVYRDSAHTGELFF. The CDR3 bases are TGTGCCAGCAGCGTATACCGGGACTCAGCCCACACCGGGGAGCTGTTTTTT.

This clonotype showed up many times. The CDR3 reads CATMYETEAFF. The CDR3, as DNA: TGTGCCACCATGTACGAGACTGAAGCTTTCTTT. The V and J genes are TRBV24-1 and TRBJ1-1; D is ambiguous. Germline V gene sequence: CDR1 KGHDR, CDR2 SFDVKD. V lost 8 bases and J 5 bases, leaving 8 bases between the germline ends. The CDR3 has 11 amino acids.

About this clonotype itself: This may be a read error: a much more frequent sequence differs by one nucleotide. CDR3 region: CASSLNMYSNQPQHF. The CDR3 nucleotides read TGTGCCAGCAGCTTAAATATGTATAGCAATCAGCCCCAGCATTTT. The rearrangement joins TRBV7-2 to TRBJ1-5; no firm D call. The CDR3 consists of 15 residues. CDR1 is SGHTA and CDR2 is FQGNSA in the germline V gene. Trimming pared 2 bases from V and 0 bases from J, leaving 8 bases between.

This clonotype was detected a few times. Since a much larger clone is just one base distant, this may be a read error. The chain joins TRBV12-3 or TRBV12-4 to TRBJ1-1, with 7 nucleotides matching TRBD1. The CDR3 runs to 13 residues. Here the CDR3 DNA reads TGTGCCAGCAGCTTACAGGGGCGGGGTGAAGTTTTCTTT. It codes for CASSLQGRGEVFF.

The table lists this clonotype with many counts. This chain uses TRBV2 with TRBJ2-3; 9 bases are a match to TRBD1. Germline CDR1 is SNHLY and CDR2 is FYNNEI. There are 15 residues in the CDR3. Trimming at V came to 4 bases and at J to 3 bases, leaving 5 bases not matched to a gene. CDR3 DNA sequence: TGTGCCAGCAGTGCCCGGGACAGGGAGACAGATACGCAGTATTTT. Translated, it gives CASSARDRETDTQYF.

This clonotype has at least ten counts. V is TRBV7-7 and J is TRBJ2-7; D could derive from TRBD1 or TRBD2 (5 bases each). Deletions cut 5 bases from V and 4 bases from J, with 18 bases between. Germline V gene sequence: CDR1 SSHAT, CDR2 FNYEAQ (reference sequence). The CDR3 totals 15 residues. CDR3 nucleotides: TGTGCCAGCAGCGCTTCCTGGGGGTCCGGTTACGAGCAGTACTTC. Translating gives CASSASWGSGYEQYF.

This clonotype came up many times. The chain combines TRBV6-1 with TRBJ2-3; D is unresolved. Germline lookup yields CDR1 MNHNS and CDR2 SASEGT. V was clipped by 3 bases and J by 7 bases, with 8 bases between them. This CDR3 contains 12 residues. The CDR3 DNA follows: TGTGCCAGCAGTGACAGGCTTCATACGCAGTATTTT. Protein: CASSDRLHTQYF.

This clonotype has ten or more counts. V gene TRBV2 combines with J gene TRBJ2-6; 7 bases match TRBD2. Trimming took 6 bases from V and 2 from J; bases not matched to a gene: 13. CDR1 is SNHLY and CDR2 is FYNNEI in the germline V gene. The length of the CDR3 is 18 residues. The DNA of the CDR3 is TGTGCCAGCAGCCGGGGCGGGAGAGGGAGCACTGGGGCCAACGTCCTGACTTTC. This codes for CASSRGGRGSTGANVLTF.

This clonotype was detected many times. The chain links TRBV2 to TRBJ1-1; D not certain. V lost 4 bases and J lost 3, with 9 bases in between. The CDR3 has 13 amino acids. The germline CDR1 and CDR2 sequences are SNHLY and FYNNEI. The CDR3 DNA is TGTGCCAGCAGTGGCTGGCGGGACACTGAAGCTTTCTTT. This sequence encodes CASSGWRDTEAFF.

This clonotype was counted at least ten times. The chain joins TRBV19 to TRBJ2-7; TRBD1 agrees at 7 bases. CDR3 length: 14 amino acids. Per the germline V gene, CDR1 is LNHDA and CDR2 is SQIVND (reference sequence). V was pared by 3 bases and J by 1 base, with 3 bases of the junction left unmatched. CDR3 amino acids: CASSMTGSSYEQYF. The DNA for the CDR3 is TGTGCCAGTAGTATGACAGGGAGTTCCTACGAGCAGTACTTC.

Only a few counts were recorded for this clonotype. This rearrangement joins TRBV27 to TRBJ2-5, with TRBD1 identical over 12 bases. Germline lookup yields CDR1 MNHEY and CDR2 SMNVEV (reference sequence). V lost 7 bases and J lost 5; bases outside the gene matches: 5. The CDR3 totals 14 residues. CDR3 coding DNA: TGTGCCAGCACGGGACAGGGGGCAGGGGAGACCCAGTACTTC. This sequence encodes CASTGQGAGETQYF.

Many counts were recorded for this clonotype. The chain recombines TRBV20-1 with TRBJ1-1, with unresolved D. Germline V gene data show CDR1 as DFQATT and CDR2 as SNEGSKA (reference sequence). V dropped 0 bases and J dropped 4 bases, with 12 bases sitting between them. CDR3 length: 14 residues. The CDR3 is CSARERRAGTEAFF. As DNA, the CDR3 is TGCAGTGCTAGAGAACGGAGGGCCGGCACTGAAGCTTTCTTT.

This clonotype was detected ten times or more. The gene calls are TRBV3-1 and TRBJ1-1; D is unclear. V was trimmed by 4 bases and J by 10 bases, leaving 7 bases between them. From germline, CDR1 is LGHDT and CDR2 YNNKEL (reference sequence). The CDR3 has 10 residues. CDR3 in DNA: TGTGCCAGCAGCCTGTGGCGAGCTTTCTTT. As protein: CASSLWRAFF.

This clonotype has a count of ten or more. This chain uses TRBV7-9 with TRBJ2-2; D not certain. There are 16 residues in the CDR3. V was pared by 1 base and J by 2 bases, with 11 bases between. CDR1 is SEHNR and CDR2 is FQNEAQ in the germline V gene (reference sequence). The CDR3 region has the DNA TGTGCCAGCAGCTTAGTAGGCCAGAGAAACACCGGGGAGCTGTTTTTT. It encodes CASSLVGQRNTGELFF.

This clonotype was counted many times. The chain recombines TRBV7-9 with TRBJ2-7; perhaps TRBD2 as D (5 bases). This CDR3 contains 12 residues. Germline V lookup: CDR1 SEHNR, CDR2 FQNEAQ (reference sequence). V dropped 1 base and J dropped 5 bases, with 6 bases sitting between them. CDR3 DNA: TGTGCCAGCAGCTTAGAGAGGGACGAGCAGTACTTC. Its translation: CASSLERDEQYF.

Many counts were recorded for this clonotype. This chain uses TRBV5-4 with TRBJ1-1; no clear D gene. Trimming left V 4 bases short and J 6 bases short, with 13 bases between. The CDR3 extends over 13 amino acids. Germline CDR1 reads SGHNT; CDR2 reads YYREEE (reference sequence). CDR3 nucleotide sequence: TGTGCCAGCAGCCTGACTGGGAGGGCTGAAGCTTTCTTT. This gives the protein CASSLTGRAEAFF.

This chain links TRBV20-1 with TRBJ2-3; 10 bases are shared with TRBD2. CDR1 and CDR2 from the germline V gene are DFQATT and SNEGSKA (reference sequence). The CDR3 is made up of 15 amino acids. The V segment lost 0 bases and the J segment 3 bases; nucleotides outside the gene matches: 3. CDR3 nucleotides: TGCAGTGCTAGAGAGATTAGCGGGAGGACAGATACGCAGTATTTT. Protein product: CSAREISGRTDTQYF.

This clonotype was counted at least ten times. This chain links TRBV5-1 with TRBJ2-1; D remains ambiguous. Trimming removed 5 bases from V and 9 bases from J, with 9 bases in between. The CDR3 length is 11 residues. Germline V gene lookup returns CDR1 SGHRS and CDR2 YFSETQ. The CDR3, as DNA: TGCGCCAGCAGACGTGCCAGTGAGCAGTTCTTC. Amino acid sequence: CASRRASEQFF.

This clonotype was counted ten times or more. This chain connects TRBV20-1 to TRBJ2-3, with 10 bases identical to TRBD1. The CDR3 has 15 residues. V trimming: 6 bases; J trimming: 2 bases; junction bases outside the gene matches: 8. The germline V gene encodes CDR1 DFQATT and CDR2 SNEGSKA (reference sequence). The CDR3: CSATGTGDLTDTQYF. Written as DNA, the CDR3 is TGCAGTGCCACCGGGACAGGGGACCTCACAGATACGCAGTATTTT.

This clonotype was seen repeatedly, ten times or more. This rearrangement joins TRBV29-1 to TRBJ1-2; 8 bases fit TRBD1. Germline values: CDR1 SQVTM, CDR2 ANQGSEA. With 4 bases clipped from V and 6 bases from J, the junction kept 4 bases outside the gene matches. The CDR3 runs to 12 residues. CDR3 in amino acids: CSVGQGQNGYTF. The CDR3 region has the DNA TGCAGCGTTGGACAGGGGCAGAATGGCTACACCTTC.

This chain joins TRBV30 and TRBJ2-3, with D perhaps matching TRBD1 (6 bases). The germline V gene encodes CDR1 GTSNPN and CDR2 SVGIG (reference sequence). V was cut by 3 bases and J by 2 bases, with 12 bases left in between. The CDR3 contains 14 residues. The CDR3 region has the DNA TGTGCCTGGAGGGATACAGGGTCCACAGATACGCAGTATTTT. Translation: CAWRDTGSTDTQYF.

This clonotype was counted once. A read error is possible here, since a much larger clone lies one base away. The V gene is TRBV18, the J gene TRBJ1-1; a weak D match, TRBD1 (5 bases). Germline CDR1 KGHSH, CDR2 LQKENI. The CDR3 totals 16 residues. Written as DNA, the CDR3 is TGTGCCAACTCACCATACCCCACGGGACCGAACACTGAAGCTTTCTTT. Its protein product is CANSPYPTGPNTEAFF.

This clonotype was observed at least ten times. This chain uses TRBV7-3 with TRBJ2-1; D is uncertain. Trimming took 5 bases from V and 9 from J, leaving 14 bases between them. The CDR3 consists of 13 residues. Germline CDR1 and CDR2: SGHTA and FQGTGA. The CDR3 sequence: CASSTVPGPEQFF. CDR3 coding DNA: TGTGCCAGCAGCACGGTCCCCGGACCTGAGCAGTTCTTC.

On this clonotype: One end of the junction is discordant with germline, which a read error may explain. V gene TRBV29-1 combines with J gene TRBJ2-1; 11 positions agree with TRBD2. The CDR3 is 16 amino acids. Germline CDR1 SQVTM, CDR2 ANQGSEA. The DNA of the CDR3 is TGCAGCGTCGAAGATAGCGGGGGGGCCTCCTACAATGAGCAGTTCTTC. Protein sequence: CSVEDSGGASYNEQFF.

The sample holds many counts of this clonotype. The chain uses TRBV19 and TRBJ1-2; tentatively, D is TRBD1 (5 bases). Looked up from germline, CDR1 is LNHDA and CDR2 is SQIVND (reference sequence). V was trimmed by 5 bases and J by 5 bases, leaving 6 bases between them. The CDR3 totals 11 residues. CDR3 residues: CASSSGYGYTF. In DNA, the CDR3 is TGTGCCAGTAGTTCAGGGTATGGCTACACCTTC. Full variable domain (rest looked up from reference TRBV19 and TRBJ1-2): DGGITQSPKYLFRKEGQNVTLSCEQNLNHDAMYWYRQDPGQGLRLIYYSQIVNDFQKGDIAEGYSVSREKKESFPLTVTSAQKNPTAFYLCASSSGYGYTFGSGTRLTVV.